These 32 T cell receptor beta chains came from one sample sequenced in a study of blood T cells in healthy people across ages. Primed by a sample-barcoded 5' primer and a J-beta primer mix, a second PCR proceeded for about 6 to 11 cycles. TCRdb itself ran the 5' RACE reads through MiXCR, one entry per CDR3 protein. The sample yields some 1,800,000 distinct CDR3 sequences, about two fifths seen once. The material sequenced was blood. The source of these receptors is a human donor in good health.

This chain connects TRBV20-1 to TRBJ2-3; 8 positions match TRBD2. Germline CDR1 is DFQATT and CDR2 is SNEGSKA (reference sequence). This CDR3 region has 14 residues. Trimming cost V 0 bases and J 5 bases; bases outside gene matches: 4. The CDR3 region has the DNA TGCAGTGCTAGAGAGCGGGGGGAGGGAGATACGCAGTATTTT. It is translated as CSARERGEGDTQYF.

This clonotype showed up just a few times. This chain joins TRBV20-1 and TRBJ2-2, with 8 positions matching TRBD2. J gave up 3 bases and V 6 bases, and 6 bases lay outside the gene matches. CDR1 and CDR2 (germline): DFQATT, SNEGSKA (reference sequence). This CDR3 has 14 amino acids. CDR3: CSAKPGLDTGELFF. The CDR3, as DNA: TGCAGTGCAAAACCGGGACTAGACACCGGGGAGCTGTTTTTT.

The CDR3 bases are TGTGCCAGCAGCTTAAAGCCTGACACTGAAGCTTTCTTT. This sequence encodes CASSLKPDTEAFF. The chain combines TRBV7-9 with TRBJ1-1; D remains ambiguous. Between the trimmed V and J ends, which lost 2 bases and 3 bases, there was a span of 7 bases. The CDR3 consists of 13 residues. CDR1 is SEHNR and CDR2 is FQNEAQ in the germline V gene (reference sequence).

To note about this clonotype: Compared with germline, one end of the junction differs, possibly owing to a read error. Here the CDR3 DNA reads TGCAATGCTAGAGATAGAGGGTTTGGGTACGAGCAGTACTTC. It specifies CNARDRGFGYEQYF. V gene TRBV20-1 combines with J gene TRBJ2-5, with D possibly matching TRBD2 (5 bases). The DNA end is a closer match to TRBJ2-7, so the J assignment may be wrong. Looked up from germline, CDR1 is DFQATT and CDR2 is SNEGSKA (reference sequence). CDR3 size: 14 residues.

J is TRBJ2-1 and V is TRBV20-1, with TRBD2 matching 11 bases. Germline V CDR1 and CDR2: DFQATT, SNEGSKA (reference sequence). J lost 10 bases, V lost 7 bases, and 6 bases had no gene match. The CDR3 is 12 residues long. The CDR3 DNA is TGCAGTGGAACTAGCGGGGGTTGGGAGCAGTTCTTC. Its protein product is CSGTSGGWEQFF.

This clonotype was recorded a few times. The chain combines TRBV7-2 with TRBJ2-1, with D tentatively TRBD2 (6 bases). The CDR3 runs to 13 residues. Germline CDR1 and CDR2: SGHTA and FQGNSA. V lost 4 bases and J lost 8, with 12 bases in between. The CDR3 sequence: CASSWRGPDEQFF. The DNA for the CDR3 is TGTGCCAGCAGCTGGAGGGGTCCTGATGAGCAGTTCTTC.

The CDR3 nucleotides are TGTGCCAGCAGTTCCCATAGCGGGGCCCCAGATACGCAGTATTTT. This sequence encodes CASSSHSGAPDTQYF. V gene TRBV6-5 combines with J gene TRBJ2-3; TRBD2 aligns across 8 bases. In germline, CDR1 is MNHEY, CDR2 SVGAGI. The CDR3 is made up of 15 amino acids. Trimming took 4 bases from V and 4 from J; bases not matched to a gene: 7.

The rearrangement links TRBV29-1 to TRBJ2-4, with D unresolved. The CDR3 totals 14 residues. Trimming cost V 4 bases and J 7 bases, with 17 bases left between them. The germline V gene has CDR1 SQVTM and CDR2 ANQGSEA. CDR3 coding DNA: TGCAGCGTTGCGGTCCAGGTTGGCCGTAACATTCAGTACTTC. Translation gives CSVAVQVGRNIQYF.

To note about this clonotype: Given a much more abundant clone one base away, this may be a read error. V and J are TRBV29-1 and TRBJ1-1; TRBD1 might be the D (5 bases). Germline CDR1 reads SQVTM; CDR2 reads ANQGSEA. CDR3 length: 10 residues. The DNA for the CDR3 is TGCAGCGACGCGGACACTGGAGCTTTCTTT. Amino acids: CSDADTGAFF.

This clonotype was observed many times. The chain uses TRBV7-2 and TRBJ2-1, with D unresolved. The CDR3 length is 15 residues. Per germline, CDR1 SGHTA and CDR2 FQGNSA. Trimming stripped 3 bases from V and 0 bases from J, with 9 bases between. The CDR3 DNA reads as TGTGCCAGCAGCTTGGGCAGTAGCTCCTACAATGAGCAGTTCTTC. It codes for CASSLGSSSYNEQFF.

V usage is TRBV10-3 and J usage is TRBJ1-2, with a weak D call TRBD1 (5 bases). Trimming removed 0 bases at V and 6 bases at J, with 17 bases between. Germline V gene lookup returns CDR1 ENHRY and CDR2 SYGVKD. The length of the CDR3 is 16 residues. For the CDR3, the DNA is TGTGCCATCAGTGAGTCAATCGGGGCTTTGAGGAATGGCTACACCTTC. Amino acid sequence: CAISESIGALRNGYTF.

This clonotype came up a few times. The V gene is TRBV5-6, the J gene TRBJ2-6, with no clear D. V gave up 3 bases and J gave up 3 bases, with 10 bases separating them. The CDR3 extends over 15 amino acids. Germline CDR1 and CDR2: SGHDT and YYEEEE. CDR3 sequence reads: CASSSTTYGANVLTF. The DNA of the CDR3 is TGTGCCAGCAGCTCCACGACGTATGGGGCCAACGTCCTGACTTTC.

The rearrangement uses TRBV6-5 and TRBJ1-6; D may be TRBD1 (5 bases). Per germline, CDR1 MNHEY and CDR2 SVGAGI. Trimming removed 7 bases at V and 7 bases at J, with 17 bases between. The CDR3 totals 15 residues. DNA for the CDR3: TGTGCCAGCACCTACTTCAGGGAGGGGAATTCACCCCTCCACTTT. This translates into CASTYFREGNSPLHF.

There are many counts of this clonotype. V gene TRBV12-3 or TRBV12-4 combines with J gene TRBJ2-7; D call uncertain. This CDR3 has 13 amino acids. V was trimmed by 3 bases and J by 2 bases, leaving 8 bases between them. The CDR3 region has the DNA TGTGCCAGCAGTTTGAGCAGTACCTACGAGCAGTACTTC. It translates to CASSLSSTYEQYF.

The chain uses TRBV20-1 and TRBJ2-1, with no clear D. Per the germline V gene, CDR1 is DFQATT and CDR2 is SNEGSKA (reference sequence). V gave up 4 bases and J gave up 8 bases, with 18 bases separating them. The CDR3 covers 14 residues. CDR3 in amino acids: CSANSNLLSDEQFF. Written as DNA, the CDR3 is TGCAGTGCTAACTCAAACCTCCTGAGCGATGAGCAGTTCTTC.

There are a few counts of this clonotype. The rearrangement links TRBV7-2 to TRBJ1-2; D not certain. There are 14 residues in the CDR3. Trimming left V 3 bases short and J 9 bases short, with 17 bases between. In germline, CDR1 is SGHTA, CDR2 FQGNSA. The DNA of the CDR3 is TGTGCCAGCAGCTTTCTCCCCGAAGACGGTAGCTACACCTTC. It is translated as CASSFLPEDGSYTF.

The chain has TRBV24-1 and TRBJ2-5; D unclear. CDR1 is KGHDR and CDR2 is SFDVKD in the germline V gene. The CDR3 length is 14 residues. The ends were cut back, 4 bases at V and 5 bases at J, with 13 bases in the middle. As DNA, the CDR3 is TGTGCCACCAGTGACCCGAGACGGTTCGAGACCCAGTACTTC. Protein sequence: CATSDPRRFETQYF.

This clonotype was picked up many times. The chain carries TRBV12-3 or TRBV12-4 and TRBJ2-7; 7 nucleotides agree with TRBD1. This CDR3 has 15 residues. Trimming took 7 bases from V and 5 from J; bases not matched to a gene: 14. The CDR3 sequence: CASIEDRENPHEQYF. Here the CDR3 DNA reads TGTGCCAGCATTGAAGACAGGGAGAATCCCCACGAGCAGTACTTC.

V and J are TRBV4-3 and TRBJ1-2, with 10 bases that match TRBD1. CDR1 LGHNA and CDR2 YSLEER come from the germline V gene. The CDR3 runs to 16 residues. V shed 1 base and J 7 bases; nucleotides not matched to a gene: 9. CDR3 loop: CASSQGEGQGVGGYTF. For the CDR3, the DNA is TGCGCCAGCAGCCAAGGAGAAGGACAGGGGGTGGGTGGCTACACCTTC.

The V gene is TRBV6-2 or TRBV6-3, the J gene TRBJ2-1; 10 nucleotides match TRBD1. Trimming removed 7 bases from V and 4 bases from J; junction bases left unmatched: 7. CDR1 and CDR2 from the germline V gene are MNHEY and SVGEGT. The length of the CDR3 is 15 residues. DNA of the CDR3: TGTGCCAGCATTGACAGGGACAGGGGTTACAATGAGCAGTTCTTC. Translation: CASIDRDRGYNEQFF.

This chain uses TRBV5-1 with TRBJ2-1; 10 bases fit TRBD2. Germline CDR1 SGHRS, CDR2 YFSETQ. The V gene end was trimmed by 4 bases and the J gene end by 1 base; junction bases not matched to a gene: 11. The length of the CDR3 is 18 residues. The DNA of the CDR3 is TGCGCCAGCAGCGTCGCTAGCGGGGGCTCCGCGTCCTACAATGAGCAGTTCTTC. It translates to CASSVASGGSASYNEQFF.

The chain combines TRBV20-1 with TRBJ2-5, with 8 bases that match TRBD1. TRBJ2-7 matches the DNA end more closely, so the J call is doubtful. Germline V lookup: CDR1 DFQATT, CDR2 SNEGSKA (reference sequence). The CDR3 runs 14 residues. The DNA for the CDR3 is TGCAGTGCAAACTTCGGACAGGGCTTCGACGAGCAGTACTTC. Translating it yields CSANFGQGFDEQYF.

This clonotype was picked up many times. The rearrangement uses TRBV7-9 and TRBJ2-1, with D possibly TRBD1 on 5 matching bases. The length of the CDR3 is 12 residues. Germline V CDR1 and CDR2: SEHNR, FQNEAQ (reference sequence). Trimming took 6 bases from V and 9 from J, leaving 12 bases between them. The CDR3 is CASSLGLAEQFF. In nucleotides, the CDR3 is TGTGCCAGCAGTTTGGGGCTTGCTGAGCAGTTCTTC. The full variable domain, completed using reference TRBV7-9 and TRBJ2-1, is DTGVSQNPRHKITKRGQNVTFRCDPISEHNRLYWYRQTLGQGPEFLTYFQNEAQLEKSRLLSDRFSAERPKGSFSTLEIQRTEQGDSAMYLCASSLGLAEQFFGPGTRLTVL.

The rearrangement links TRBV7-9 to TRBJ2-2; D is perhaps TRBD1 (5 bases). This CDR3 spans 16 amino acids. V shed 5 bases and J shed 3 bases, with 16 bases lying between them. Germline assignment: CDR1 SEHNR and CDR2 FQNEAQ (reference sequence). The CDR3 loop reads CASSPRQRDYTGELFF. The CDR3 coding sequence is TGTGCCAGCAGCCCCAGACAGCGCGATTACACCGGGGAGCTGTTTTTT.

V is TRBV14 and J is TRBJ2-7; D is tentatively TRBD1 or TRBD2 (7 bases each). There are 15 residues in the CDR3. Germline V CDR1 and CDR2: SGHDN, FVKESK. V was trimmed by 1 base and J by 7 bases, leaving 17 bases between them. As DNA, the CDR3 is TGTGCCAGCAGCCAAGTCTTCCAGGGGGGGAATGAGCAGTACTTC. Translation gives CASSQVFQGGNEQYF.

V gene TRBV7-9 combines with J gene TRBJ2-5; D might be TRBD2 (6 bases). CDR1 SEHNR and CDR2 FQNEAQ come from the germline V gene (reference sequence). This CDR3 contains 14 residues. Trimming left V 4 bases short and J 5 bases short, with 14 bases between. The CDR3 DNA reads as TGTGCCAGCAGCTCCAGGGACTTTGGGGAGACCCAGTACTTC. Its translation: CASSSRDFGETQYF.

This clonotype occurred a few times. The rearrangement uses TRBV29-1 and TRBJ2-7; 9 positions agree with TRBD1. The germline gives CDR1 SQVTM, CDR2 ANQGSEA. The length of the CDR3 is 14 residues. V shed 4 bases and J 5 bases; nucleotides not matched to a gene: 9. CDR3 coding DNA: TGCAGCGTTGTGGGGGGACAGGGATCCGACGAGCAGTACTTC. Its translation: CSVVGGQGSDEQYF.

This chain uses TRBV30 with TRBJ2-1; TRBD2 agrees at 8 bases. The CDR3 is 15 amino acids. Per germline, CDR1 GTSNPN and CDR2 SVGIG (reference sequence). V was clipped by 0 bases and J by 8 bases; unmatched bases: 9. DNA for the CDR3: TGTGCCTGGAGTGTACTTCAAACCGGGGGGGATGAGCAGTTCTTC. It translates to CAWSVLQTGGDEQFF.

A few counts support this clonotype. The V call is TRBV7-2, the J call TRBJ2-2, with D maybe TRBD2 (5 bases). V was cut by 5 bases and J by 4 bases, with 8 bases left in between. Germline V gene lookup returns CDR1 SGHTA and CDR2 FQGNSA. The CDR3 sequence is 13 residues long. CDR3 sequence reads: CASSRLPTGELFF. For the CDR3, the DNA is TGTGCCAGCAGCCGACTACCCACCGGGGAGCTGTTTTTT.

On this clonotype itself: The conserved final phenylalanine or tryptophan is absent from the CDR3, which likely points to a read error. The chain recombines TRBV27 with TRBJ2-1; 12 bases fit TRBD2. The CDR3 length is 16 residues. The germline CDR1 and CDR2 sequences are MNHEY and SMNVEV (reference sequence). After removal of 5 bases from V and 6 bases from J, the junction contained 8 bases not matched to a gene. CDR3 protein: CASSRLTSGGFNEQFV. CDR3 in DNA: TGTGCCAGCAGTCGCCTTACTAGCGGGGGGTTCAATGAGCAGTTCGTC.

This clonotype was detected a few times. The CDR3 DNA follows: TGTGCCAGCAGCCGAGGAGCGGGGGCCTACGAGCAGTACTTC. This encodes CASSRGAGAYEQYF. The chain uses TRBV9 and TRBJ2-7, with 8 bases fitting TRBD2. The CDR3 spans 14 residues. J was trimmed by 2 bases and V by 4 bases; bases with no gene match: 5. Germline CDR1 SGDLS, CDR2 YYNGEE. The entire variable domain, with the rest obtained from reference TRBV9 and TRBJ2-7, is as follows: DSGVTQTPKHLITATGQRVTLRCSPRSGDLSVYWYQQSLDQGLQFLIQYYNGEERAKGNILERFSAQQFPDLHSELNLSSLELGDSALYFCASSRGAGAYEQYFGPGTRLTVT.

CDR3 bases: TGCAGTGCTCGAGGGACAGCTTACAATGAGCAGTTCTTC. As protein: CSARGTAYNEQFF. V is TRBV20-1 and J is TRBJ2-1; TRBD1 aligns across 7 bases. V was clipped by 5 bases and J by 4 bases; unmatched bases: 5. The CDR3 length is 13 residues. Germline values: CDR1 DFQATT, CDR2 SNEGSKA (reference sequence).